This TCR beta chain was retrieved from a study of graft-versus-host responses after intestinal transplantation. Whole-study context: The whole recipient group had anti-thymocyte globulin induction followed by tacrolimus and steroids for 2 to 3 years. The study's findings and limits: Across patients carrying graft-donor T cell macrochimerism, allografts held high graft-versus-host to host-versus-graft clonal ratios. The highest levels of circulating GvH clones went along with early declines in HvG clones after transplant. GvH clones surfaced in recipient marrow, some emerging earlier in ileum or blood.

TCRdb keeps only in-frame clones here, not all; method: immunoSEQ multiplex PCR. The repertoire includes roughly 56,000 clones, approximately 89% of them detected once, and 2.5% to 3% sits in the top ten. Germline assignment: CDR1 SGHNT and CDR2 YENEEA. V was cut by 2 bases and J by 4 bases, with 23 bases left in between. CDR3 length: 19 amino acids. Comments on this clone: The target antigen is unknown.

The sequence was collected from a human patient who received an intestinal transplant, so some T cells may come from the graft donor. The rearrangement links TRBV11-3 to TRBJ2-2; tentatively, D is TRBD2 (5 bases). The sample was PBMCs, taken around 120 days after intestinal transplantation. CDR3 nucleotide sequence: TGTGCCAGCAGCTTACGGGGATATGGGCGGCCCGGAGGCACCGGGGAGCTGTTTTTT. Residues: CASSLRGYGRPGGTGELFF.